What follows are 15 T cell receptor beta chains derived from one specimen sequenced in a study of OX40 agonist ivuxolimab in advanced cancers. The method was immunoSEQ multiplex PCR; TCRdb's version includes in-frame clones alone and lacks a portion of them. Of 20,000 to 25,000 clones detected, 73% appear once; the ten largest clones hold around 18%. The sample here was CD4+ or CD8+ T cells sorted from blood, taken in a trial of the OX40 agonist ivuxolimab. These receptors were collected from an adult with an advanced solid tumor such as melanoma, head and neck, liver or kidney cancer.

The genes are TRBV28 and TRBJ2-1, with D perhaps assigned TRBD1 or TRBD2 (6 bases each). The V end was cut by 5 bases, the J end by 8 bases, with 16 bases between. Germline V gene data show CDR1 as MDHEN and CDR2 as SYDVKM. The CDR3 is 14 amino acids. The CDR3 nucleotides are TGTGCCAGCAGTCCTCTAGCGACAGGCGATGAGCAGTTCTTC. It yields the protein CASSPLATGDEQFF.

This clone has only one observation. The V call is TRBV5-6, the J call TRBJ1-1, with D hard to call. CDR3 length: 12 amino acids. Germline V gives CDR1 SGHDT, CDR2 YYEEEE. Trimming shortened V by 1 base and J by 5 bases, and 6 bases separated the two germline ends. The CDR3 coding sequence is TGTGCCAGCAGCTTGCCTCTAACTGAAGCTTTCTTT. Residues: CASSLPLTEAFF.

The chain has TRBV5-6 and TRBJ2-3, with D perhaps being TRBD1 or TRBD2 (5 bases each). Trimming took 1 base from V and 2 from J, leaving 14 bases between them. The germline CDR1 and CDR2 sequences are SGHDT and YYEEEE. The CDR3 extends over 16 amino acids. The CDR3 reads CASSLRIGTVTDTQYF. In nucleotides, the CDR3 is TGTGCCAGCAGCTTGCGTATAGGGACCGTCACAGATACGCAGTATTTT. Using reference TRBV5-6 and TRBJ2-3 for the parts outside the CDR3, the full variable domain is DAGVTQSPTHLIKTRGQQVTLRCSPKSGHDTVSWYQQALGQGPQFIFQYYEEEERQRGNFPDRFSGHQFPNYSSELNVNALLLGDSALYLCASSLRIGTVTDTQYFGPGTRLTVL.

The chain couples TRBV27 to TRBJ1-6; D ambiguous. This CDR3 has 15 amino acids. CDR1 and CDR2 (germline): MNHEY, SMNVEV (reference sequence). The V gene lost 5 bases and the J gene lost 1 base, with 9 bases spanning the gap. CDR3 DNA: TGTGCCAGCAGTCCCCCGGGATCCTATAATTCACCCCTCCACTTT. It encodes CASSPPGSYNSPLHF.

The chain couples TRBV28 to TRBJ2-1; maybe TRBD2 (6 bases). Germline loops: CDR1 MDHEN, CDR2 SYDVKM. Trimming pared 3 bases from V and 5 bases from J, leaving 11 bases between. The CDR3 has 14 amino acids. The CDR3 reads CASSFGGFNNEQFF. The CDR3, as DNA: TGTGCCAGCAGTTTCGGAGGGTTTAACAATGAGCAGTTCTTC.

CDR3 amino acids: CASSAGKNYGYTF. CDR3 DNA: TGTGCCAGCAGCGCGGGGAAGAACTATGGCTACACCTTC. This chain links TRBV9 with TRBJ1-2; unclear D gene. The CDR3 covers 13 residues. CDR1 and CDR2 from the germline V gene are SGDLS and YYNGEE. V lost 3 bases and J lost 2, with 8 bases in between.

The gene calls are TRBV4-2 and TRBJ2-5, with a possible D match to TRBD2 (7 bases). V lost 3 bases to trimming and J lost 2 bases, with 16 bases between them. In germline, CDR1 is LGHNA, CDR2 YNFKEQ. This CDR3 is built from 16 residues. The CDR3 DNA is TGTGCCAGCAGCCACCGGGGCGGGGGCTATCAAGAGACCCAGTACTTC. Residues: CASSHRGGGYQETQYF.

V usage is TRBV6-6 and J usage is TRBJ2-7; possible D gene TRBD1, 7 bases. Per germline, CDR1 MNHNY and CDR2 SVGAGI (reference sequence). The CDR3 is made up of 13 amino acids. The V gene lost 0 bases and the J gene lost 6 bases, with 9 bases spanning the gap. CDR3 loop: CASSYSQGGEQYF. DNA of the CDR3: TGTGCCAGCAGTTACTCGCAGGGGGGCGAGCAGTACTTC.

The CDR3 DNA reads as TGTGCCAGCAGCTCATCCGGGACCCAGTACAATGAGCAGTTCTTC. It is translated as CASSSSGTQYNEQFF. V is TRBV7-3 and J is TRBJ2-1; D may correspond to TRBD1 or TRBD2 (5 bases each). CDR3 length: 15 amino acids. Germline V CDR1 and CDR2: SGHTA, FQGTGA. With 4 bases removed from V and 4 bases from J, the gap between germline ends came to 14 bases.

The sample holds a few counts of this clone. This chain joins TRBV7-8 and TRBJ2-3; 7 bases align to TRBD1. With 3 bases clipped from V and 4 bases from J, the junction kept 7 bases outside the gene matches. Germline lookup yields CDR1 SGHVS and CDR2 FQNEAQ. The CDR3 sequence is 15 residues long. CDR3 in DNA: TGTGCCAGCAGCTTCGCGACAGGGAATTCAGATACGCAGTATTTT. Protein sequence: CASSFATGNSDTQYF.

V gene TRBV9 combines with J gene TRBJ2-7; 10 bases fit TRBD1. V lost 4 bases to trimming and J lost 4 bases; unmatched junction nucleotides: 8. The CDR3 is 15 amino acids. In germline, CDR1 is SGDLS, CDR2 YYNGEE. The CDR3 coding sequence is TGTGCCAGCAGCAGCCGGGACAGGGGATTGTACGAGCAGTACTTC. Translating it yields CASSSRDRGLYEQYF. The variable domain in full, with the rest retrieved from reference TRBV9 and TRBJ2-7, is DSGVTQTPKHLITATGQRVTLRCSPRSGDLSVYWYQQSLDQGLQFLIQYYNGEERAKGNILERFSAQQFPDLHSELNLSSLELGDSALYFCASSSRDRGLYEQYFGPGTRLTVT.

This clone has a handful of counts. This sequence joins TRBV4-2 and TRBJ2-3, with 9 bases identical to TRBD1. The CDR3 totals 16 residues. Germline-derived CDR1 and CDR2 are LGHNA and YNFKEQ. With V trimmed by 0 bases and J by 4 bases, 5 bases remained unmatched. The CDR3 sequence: CASSQEGTGTPDTQYF. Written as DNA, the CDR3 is TGTGCCAGCAGCCAAGAAGGGACAGGGACCCCAGATACGCAGTATTTT.

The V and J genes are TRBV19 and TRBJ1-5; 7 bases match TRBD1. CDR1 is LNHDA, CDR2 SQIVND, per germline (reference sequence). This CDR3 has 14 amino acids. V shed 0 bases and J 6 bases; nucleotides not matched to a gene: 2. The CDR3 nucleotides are TGTGCCAGTAGTATAGAAGGGGGCGGTCAGCCCCAGCATTTT. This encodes CASSIEGGGQPQHF.

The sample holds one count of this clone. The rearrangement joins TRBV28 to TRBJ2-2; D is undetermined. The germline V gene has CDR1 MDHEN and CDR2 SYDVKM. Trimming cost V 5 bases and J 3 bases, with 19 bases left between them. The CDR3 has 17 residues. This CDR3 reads CASSPLGPNLDTGELFF. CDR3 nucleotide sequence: TGTGCCAGCAGTCCCTTAGGACCCAACCTGGACACCGGGGAGCTGTTTTTT.

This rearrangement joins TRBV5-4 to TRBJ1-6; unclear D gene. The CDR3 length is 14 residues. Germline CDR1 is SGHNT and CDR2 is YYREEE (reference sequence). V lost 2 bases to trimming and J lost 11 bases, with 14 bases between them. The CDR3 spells CASSLGREWTPLHF. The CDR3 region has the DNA TGTGCCAGCAGCTTAGGACGGGAATGGACACCCCTCCACTTT.